This is a list of T cell receptor beta chains from one sample in a study of sequential checkpoint blockade in melanoma. Repertoires were generated with immunoSEQ multiplex PCR, while TCRdb's copy carries only in-frame clones and drops some. Here the sample spans approximately 37,000 clones, 32% being singletons. The sequencing used tumor tissue (inferred from file names), collected from a patient given nivolumab and ipilimumab in sequence. These receptors were obtained from a human donor with melanoma. Both conserved end residues are part of each CDR3. D genes are given only for firm matches. Clone size, where shown, is once, few, many, or a class for clones that have expanded.

>few|NA|TRBJ2-7|TRBV6-8
CASSSAGAGEQYF
TGTGCCAGCAGTTCCGCAGGGGCTGGCGAGCAGTACTTC
>NA|NA|TRBJ1-2|TRBV30
CAWTRDRYGYTF
TGTGCCTGGACAAGGGATCGATATGGCTACACCTTC
>few|TRBD1|TRBJ2-2|TRBV23-1
CASSGTDVTGELFF
TGCGCCAGCAGTGGGACAGACGTCACCGGGGAGCTGTTTTTT
>NA|NA|TRBJ2-1|TRBV11-3
CASSLGGGRVDEQFF
TGTGCCAGCAGCTTGGGCGGGGGCCGGGTCGATGAGCAGTTCTTC
>NA|TRBD1|TRBJ1-5|TRBV11-3
CASSLGGQGYSNQPQHF
TGTGCCAGCAGCTTAGGCGGACAGGGGTATAGCAATCAGCCCCAGCATTTT
>NA|NA|TRBJ2-6|TRBV28
CASRIQGLSGANVLTF
TGTGCCAGCAGGATACAGGGACTCTCTGGGGCCAACGTCCTGACTTTC
>NA|NA|TRBJ1-1|TRBV5-1
CASRSGQLLTEAFF
TGCGCCAGCAGATCCGGACAGTTACTCACTGAAGCTTTCTTT
>NA|NA|TRBJ1-2|TRBV19
CASSVQGIDYGYTF
TGTGCCAGTAGTGTCCAGGGTATTGACTATGGCTACACCTTC
>few|TRBD1|TRBJ2-5|TRBV11-3
CASSSTGQPQETQYF
TGTGCCAGCAGCTCCACGGGACAGCCCCAAGAGACCCAGTACTTC
>few|NA|TRBJ2-3|TRBV30
CAFSYGIDGTSTDTQYF
TGTGCCTTTTCATACGGGATAGACGGAACTAGCACAGATACGCAGTATTTT
>NA|NA|TRBJ1-2|TRBV7-1
CASRPPGGNGYTF
TGTGCCAGCCGCCCACCGGGAGGTAATGGCTACACCTTC
>NA|TRBD1|TRBJ1-5|TRBV28
CASLSPTGTVNQPQHF
TGTGCCAGCCTTTCCCCGACAGGGACGGTCAATCAGCCCCAGCATTTT
>NA|TRBD2|TRBJ2-3|TRBV28
CASSLPGTSGSRHTQYF
TGTGCCAGCAGTTTACCTGGGACTAGCGGGAGCCGACATACGCAGTATTTT
>NA|TRBD1|TRBJ1-5|TRBV2
CASRARQGGNQPQHF
TGTGCCAGCAGGGCGAGACAGGGCGGCAATCAGCCCCAGCATTTT
>NA|NA|TRBJ2-3|TRBV9
CASSGQRGFGTDTQYF
TGTGCCAGCAGCGGACAACGGGGGTTCGGCACAGATACGCAGTATTTT
>few|TRBD1|TRBJ1-5|TRBV28
CASSSGQDPRPQHF
TGTGCCAGCAGTTCGGGACAGGACCCTCGGCCCCAGCATTTT
>NA|NA|TRBJ1-1|TRBV29-1
CSVEAPLGAGENTEAFF
TGCAGCGTTGAAGCCCCCCTAGGGGCGGGGGAGAACACTGAAGCTTTCTTT
>NA|NA|TRBJ1-2|TRBV28
CASSLGHSNYGYTF
TGTGCCAGCAGTCTCGGACATTCTAACTATGGCTACACCTTC
>NA|NA|TRBJ2-4|TRBV23-1
CASSILAKNIQYF
TGCGCCAGCAGCATATTAGCCAAAAACATTCAGTACTTC